This T cell receptor (beta chain) originates from a study of blood T cell repertoires in COVID-19. Germline V CDR1 and CDR2: SGHTA, FQGTGA. The CDR3 contains 14 residues. The V gene end was trimmed by 5 bases and the J gene end by 5 bases; junction bases not matched to a gene: 5. The data were produced by immunoSEQ multiplex PCR, yet TCRdb's version contains in-frame clones alone and is incomplete. Of under 200,000 clones listed, roughly 90% were seen once; the top ten hold approximately 9.9%. Material: peripheral blood. J is TRBJ1-1 and V is TRBV7-3; 10 nucleotides line up with TRBD1. This TCR came from an older woman with COVID-19, enrolled during active disease. CDR3 protein: CASSQGQGGTEAFF. DNA of the CDR3: TGTGCCAGCAGCCAAGGACAGGGGGGAACTGAAGCTTTCTTT.